Included here is one TCR beta chain sequence, with context. The target of this receptor is not known. No base qualities exist here, and no much larger clone lies one base off it. The data were taken from a study of CD4+ T cells in melanoma (dated by TCRdb to 2021 to 2024). Study-level background: The study examined neoantigen-specific CD4+ T cells in human melanoma.

Overall study outcomes, separate from this receptor: Neoantigen-specific CD4+ T cells in melanoma were reported to have a range of differentiation states. The report described a correlation between neoantigen-specific CD4+ T cells and the function of CD8+ T cells, macrophages and B cells.

Counted from cysteine to phenylalanine, this CDR3 has 17 amino acids. Of all the DNA, just the CDR3 is kept, 51 bases in frame from base 1. Trimming leaves V shorter by 1 base and J shorter by 2 bases, with the junction holding 6 bases beyond the gene matches. Per the germline V gene, SGHDN is the CDR1 and FVKESK is the CDR2. Preparation of the library involved the immunoSEQ multiplex PCR assay. Not all clones reach the TCRdb copy of this immuneACCESS table, which keeps in-frame sequences only. Checked studies attribute under half of the gap to unresolved V genes and leave the rest unexplained. This sample is represented by 20,000 to 25,000 clones; around four fifths of them were singletons. In total, the top ten clones hold 9.7% of the sample. Patients with melanoma were used as donors.

The receptor chain draws on TRBV14 and TRBJ2-7, with 12 middle bases fitting TRBD2. The sequence derives from a human donor with melanoma. The encoded CDR3 is CASSQGLLAGGTYEQYF. The DNA sequence is given as TGTGCCAGCAGCCAAGGACTGCTAGCGGGGGGGACCTACGAGCAGTACTTC.